Listed below are T cell receptor beta chains from one sample, sequenced in a study of cytomegalovirus exposure and HLA in healthy donors. Clones were read by immunoSEQ multiplex PCR, and TCRdb kept only the in-frame ones, dropping some. The table lists 110,000 or so clones, about 68% of them singletons. The specimen sequenced was PBMCs. These receptors all stem from a woman in her thirties or forties in good health and CMV-seropositive. Both conserved end residues are trimmed from each CDR3. Rows may omit the clone size; those that give it use once, few, many or a size class.

V	J	size	CDR3
TRBV5-1	TRBJ2-5	-	ASSPNAETQY
TRBV4-3	TRBJ1-5	once	ASTDRARGRPQH
TRBV27	TRBJ1-1	-	ASSYRLGQRREAF
TRBV19	TRBJ2-1	-	ASSKQAGGRNEQF
TRBV2	TRBJ2-3	-	ASTAGKVDTQY
TRBV5-4	TRBJ1-1	-	ASSLGGGVQAF
TRBV6-6	TRBJ2-5	-	ASSYAGGGETQY
TRBV6-1	TRBJ2-6	-	ASSERGGRANVLT
TRBV7-9	TRBJ2-3	few	ASSSTGGGTDTQY
TRBV27	TRBJ2-1	-	ASSYTGLAGGQLGEQF
TRBV7-7	TRBJ1-3	-	ASSPGLSGNTIY
TRBV14	TRBJ2-5	-	ASSQEGGAVQETQY
TRBV7-2	TRBJ2-1	-	ASTSGSYNEQF
TRBV30	TRBJ2-2	-	AWTSGSLVGGEKLF
TRBV27	TRBJ1-1	-	ASSLRTGEAF
TRBV9	TRBJ2-2	-	ASSARLSGAATGELF
TRBV19	TRBJ1-1	-	ASSIQDRGNTEAF
TRBV4-1	TRBJ2-3	-	ASSQGTGPDTQY
TRBV6-5	TRBJ1-1	-	ASSLTRQAEAF
TRBV19	TRBJ2-5	-	ASSNGVAGMGLETQY
TRBV6-5	TRBJ1-5	-	ASSQTYSNQPQH
TRBV11-3	TRBJ2-5	few	ASSPQGQVLGETQY
TRBV5-1	TRBJ1-2	-	ASSLGQAKVMGYT
TRBV19	TRBJ1-6	-	ASHLGGQGSSPLH
TRBV30	TRBJ2-6	-	AWTLPSGANVLT
TRBV11-1	TRBJ1-2	-	ASSLEGRTKLNYGYT
TRBV7-7	TRBJ2-1	few	ASSSSDFWGQGGNEQF
TRBV7-2	TRBJ2-1	-	ASSERDNWYNEQF
TRBV2	TRBJ2-7	-	ASSSLTGSVEQY